The 18 T cell receptor beta chains listed next were all sequenced from one sample in a study of blood T cells in healthy people across ages. The use of a sample-barcoded 5' primer and a J-beta primer mix characterized a second PCR of about 7 to 12 cycles. TCRdb re-called the 5' RACE reads with MiXCR, one entry per CDR3 protein. This sample has about 1.5 million distinct CDR3 sequences, with approximately 40% found just once. The sequencing input was blood. Source of these receptors: a young woman in good health.

The chain uses TRBV6-6 and TRBJ2-1; D may be TRBD2 (6 bases). Trimming removed 7 bases at V and 10 bases at J, with 11 bases between. This CDR3 has 11 amino acids. Germline values: CDR1 MNHNY, CDR2 SVGAGI (reference sequence). CDR3 DNA sequence: TGTGCCAGCATTCTCCGGGAGGAGCAGTTCTTC. It specifies CASILREEQFF.

The chain employs TRBV6-5 and TRBJ1-1; D unclear. Germline V CDR1 and CDR2: MNHEY, SVGAGI. This CDR3 has 14 residues. V lost 7 bases and J lost 1, with 13 bases in between. The CDR3 DNA sequence: TGTGCCAGCACCCCTACTCTGGCGAACACTGAAGCTTTCTTT. It translates to CASTPTLANTEAFF.

This clonotype has a handful of counts. V and J are TRBV27 and TRBJ2-7; no clear D. CDR1 and CDR2 from the germline V gene are MNHEY and SMNVEV (reference sequence). This CDR3 is 13 amino acids long. V was cut by 0 bases and J by 0 bases, with 3 bases left in between. Written as DNA, the CDR3 is TGTGCCAGCAGTTTATCGACCTCCTACGAGCAGTACTTC. Its protein product is CASSLSTSYEQYF.

The chain uses TRBV11-1 and TRBJ2-1; D is undetermined. From germline, CDR1 is SGHAT and CDR2 FQDESV (reference sequence). The CDR3 contains 12 residues. Trimming stripped 1 base from V and 9 bases from J, with 7 bases between. The DNA of the CDR3 is TGTGCCAGCAGCTTAGACTTAACTGAGCAGTTCTTC. Protein sequence: CASSLDLTEQFF.

This clonotype was recorded many times. The chain carries TRBV12-5 and TRBJ2-5; 8 nucleotides line up with TRBD2. The germline gives CDR1 LGHNT, CDR2 FRNRAP. V dropped 0 bases and J dropped 4; count of bases not matched to a gene: 10. This CDR3 has 17 amino acids. The DNA for the CDR3 is TGTGCTAGTGGTTTGGTACTTGGTAGCGGGACCGGAGAGACCCAGTACTTC. Amino acid sequence: CASGLVLGSGTGETQYF.

The V and J genes are TRBV6-1 and TRBJ2-4; D gene uncertain. CDR3 length: 15 amino acids. Germline lookup yields CDR1 MNHNS and CDR2 SASEGT. V lost 5 bases to trimming and J lost 1 base, with 12 bases between them. CDR3 amino acids: CASSTDLRAKNIQYF. The CDR3 DNA is TGTGCCAGCAGTACAGACTTGCGCGCCAAAAACATTCAGTACTTC.

This clonotype has more than one count but fewer than ten. The genes are TRBV6-5 and TRBJ2-5; D possibly matches TRBD1 or TRBD2 (6 bases each). Germline V gene sequence: CDR1 MNHEY, CDR2 SVGAGI. V shed 2 bases and J shed 7 bases, with 11 bases lying between them. The CDR3 runs to 13 residues. The CDR3 protein is CASSYGGRWTQYF. Here the CDR3 DNA reads TGTGCCAGCAGTTACGGGGGGCGGTGGACCCAGTACTTC.

This clonotype was counted only a few times. The chain has TRBV4-1 and TRBJ1-4; a possible D gene is TRBD1 (5 bases). The CDR3 covers 13 residues. The germline V and J ends were trimmed by 3 bases and 8 bases, with 10 bases remaining between them. Germline CDR1 MGHRA, CDR2 YSYEKL. In DNA, the CDR3 is TGCGCCAGCAGCCAGGGACGGATAGAAAAACTGTTTTTT. Its protein product is CASSQGRIEKLFF.

This sequence joins TRBV6-1 and TRBJ2-1; a weak D match, TRBD2 (6 bases). Between the trimmed V and J ends, which lost 4 bases and 8 bases, there was a span of 21 bases. Germline V CDR1 and CDR2: MNHNS, SASEGT. The CDR3 consists of 16 residues. DNA of the CDR3: TGTGCCAGCAGTGGAATAGCGGATACGGGGTCGGATGAGCAGTTCTTC. Protein sequence: CASSGIADTGSDEQFF.

J is TRBJ2-2 and V is TRBV7-8; TRBD2 aligns across 7 bases. V dropped 0 bases and J dropped 2; count of bases not matched to a gene: 3. Germline CDR1 is SGHVS and CDR2 is FQNEAQ. The CDR3 totals 16 residues. The CDR3 region is CASSLARGINTGELFF. The CDR3 DNA reads TGTGCCAGCAGCTTAGCGCGGGGGATAAACACCGGGGAGCTGTTTTTT.

This chain connects TRBV12-3 or TRBV12-4 to TRBJ1-5; the D is unclear. With 3 bases removed from V and 5 bases from J, the gap between germline ends came to 11 bases. The CDR3 totals 14 residues. CDR3 protein: CASSFLGSDQPQHF. The CDR3 region has the DNA TGTGCCAGCAGTTTCCTAGGGAGTGATCAGCCCCAGCATTTT.

The chain uses TRBV7-2 and TRBJ2-1, with D unclear. V was clipped by 0 bases and J by 5 bases, with 8 bases between them. The germline V gene has CDR1 SGHTA and CDR2 FQGNSA. The CDR3 is made up of 14 amino acids. The chain's CDR3 is CASSLAGSNNEQFF. The CDR3 coding sequence is TGTGCCAGCAGCTTAGCGGGATCTAACAATGAGCAGTTCTTC. The full variable domain, in which reference TRBV7-2 and TRBJ2-1 provide the parts outside the CDR3, is GAGVSQSPSNKVTEKGKDVELRCDPISGHTALYWYRQSLGQGLEFLIYFQGNSAPDKSGLPSDRFSAERTGGSVSTLTIQRTQQEDSAVYLCASSLAGSNNEQFFGPGTRLTVL.

The chain couples TRBV20-1 to TRBJ2-1; D gene unclear. Trimming took off 1 base at V and 0 bases at J, with 13 bases between the two ends. The CDR3 consists of 16 residues. The germline CDR1 and CDR2 sequences are DFQATT and SNEGSKA (reference sequence). The DNA for the CDR3 is TGCAGTGCTAGAGCCTCGGTGGCAAGCTCCTACAATGAGCAGTTCTTC. The encoded protein is CSARASVASSYNEQFF.

The rearrangement joins TRBV9 to TRBJ2-3, with 9 bases that match TRBD2. The CDR3 contains 17 residues. Germline values: CDR1 SGDLS, CDR2 YYNGEE. J lost 4 bases, V lost 0 bases, and 9 bases had no gene match. The CDR3 here is CASSVGPAGGPPDTQYF. CDR3 DNA: TGTGCCAGCAGCGTAGGCCCAGCGGGGGGCCCGCCAGATACGCAGTATTTT.

This clonotype was seen a few times. The V and J genes are TRBV20-1 and TRBJ2-3; tentatively, D is TRBD2 (6 bases). The CDR3 totals 15 residues. Trimming removed 6 bases from V and 0 bases from J, with 16 bases in between. From germline, CDR1 is DFQATT and CDR2 SNEGSKA (reference sequence). The CDR3 DNA reads as TGCAGTGCGCCTAATGCGGAGGGGAGCACAGATACGCAGTATTTT. It yields the protein CSAPNAEGSTDTQYF.

The chain joins TRBV4-1 to TRBJ2-7; 9 bases are a match to TRBD1. In germline, CDR1 is MGHRA, CDR2 YSYEKL. Trimming cost V 4 bases and J 2 bases; bases outside gene matches: 12. The CDR3 is 17 amino acids. The CDR3 coding sequence is TGCGCCAGCAGCCGCACGACCCCGGGACAGGGCGCCTACGAGCAGTACTTC. Protein: CASSRTTPGQGAYEQYF.

This clonotype was observed many times. The gene calls are TRBV5-1 and TRBJ2-3; 7 bases match TRBD1. The CDR3 is 16 residues long. V lost 6 bases to trimming and J lost 4 bases; unmatched junction nucleotides: 14. Germline CDR1 and CDR2: SGHRS and YFSETQ. CDR3 DNA sequence: TGCGCCAGCACCCCACTGACAGGGATTAGTGCAGATACGCAGTATTTT. Translating gives CASTPLTGISADTQYF.

A remark on this clonotype: This clone may be a read error of a much larger clone one base away. The chain has TRBV6-1 and TRBJ2-3; D might be TRBD1 (6 bases). There are 16 residues in the CDR3. CDR1 is MNHNS and CDR2 is SASEGT in the germline V gene. The CDR3, as DNA: TGTGCCAGCAGTGACGGCGACAGGACGAGGGCAGATAAGCAGTATTTT. Its protein is CASSDGDRTRADKQYF.